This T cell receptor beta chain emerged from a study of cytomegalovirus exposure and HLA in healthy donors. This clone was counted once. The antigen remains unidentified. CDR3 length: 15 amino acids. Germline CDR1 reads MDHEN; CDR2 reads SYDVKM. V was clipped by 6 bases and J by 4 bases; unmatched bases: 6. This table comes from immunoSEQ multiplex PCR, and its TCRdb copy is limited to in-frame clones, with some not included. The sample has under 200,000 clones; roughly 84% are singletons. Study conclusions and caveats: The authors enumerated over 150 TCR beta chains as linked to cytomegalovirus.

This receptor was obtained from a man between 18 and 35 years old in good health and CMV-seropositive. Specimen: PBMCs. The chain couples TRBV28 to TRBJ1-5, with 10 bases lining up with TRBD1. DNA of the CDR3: TGTGCCAGCAGAACCGACAGGGGGCGGAATCAGCCCCAGCATTTT. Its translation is CASRTDRGRNQPQHF.